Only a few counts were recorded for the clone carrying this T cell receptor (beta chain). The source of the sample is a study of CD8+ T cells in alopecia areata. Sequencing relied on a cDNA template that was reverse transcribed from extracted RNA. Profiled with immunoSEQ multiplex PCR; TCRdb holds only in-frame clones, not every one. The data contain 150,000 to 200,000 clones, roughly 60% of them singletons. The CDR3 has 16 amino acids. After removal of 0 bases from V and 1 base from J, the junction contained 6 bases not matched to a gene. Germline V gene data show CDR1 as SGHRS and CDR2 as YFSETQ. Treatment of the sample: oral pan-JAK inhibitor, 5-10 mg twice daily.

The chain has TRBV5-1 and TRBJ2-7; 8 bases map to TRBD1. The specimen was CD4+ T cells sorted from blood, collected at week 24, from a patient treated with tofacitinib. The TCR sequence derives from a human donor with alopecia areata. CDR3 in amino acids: CASSLGPQGASYEQYF. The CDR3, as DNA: TGCGCCAGCAGCTTGGGTCCTCAGGGGGCATCCTACGAGCAGTACTTC.